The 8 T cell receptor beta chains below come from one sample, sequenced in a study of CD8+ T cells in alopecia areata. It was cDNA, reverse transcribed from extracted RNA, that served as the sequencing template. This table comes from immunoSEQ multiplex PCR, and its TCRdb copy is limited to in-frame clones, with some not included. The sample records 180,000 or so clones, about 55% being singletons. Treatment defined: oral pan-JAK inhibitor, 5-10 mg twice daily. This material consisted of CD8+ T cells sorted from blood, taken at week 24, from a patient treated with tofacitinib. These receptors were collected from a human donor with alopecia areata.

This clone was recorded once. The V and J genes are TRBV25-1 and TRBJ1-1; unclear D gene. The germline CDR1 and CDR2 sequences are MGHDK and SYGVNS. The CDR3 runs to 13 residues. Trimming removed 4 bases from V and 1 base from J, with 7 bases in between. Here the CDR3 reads CASSVTGNTEAFF. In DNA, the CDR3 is TGTGCCAGCAGTGTTACGGGGAACACTGAAGCTTTCTTT.

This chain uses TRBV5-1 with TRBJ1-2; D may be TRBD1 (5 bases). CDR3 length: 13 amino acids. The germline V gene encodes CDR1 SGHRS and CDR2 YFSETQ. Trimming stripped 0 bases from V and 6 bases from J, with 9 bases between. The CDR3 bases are TGCGCCAGCAGCTTGGGGCAGGGTCATGGCTACACCTTC. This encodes CASSLGQGHGYTF.

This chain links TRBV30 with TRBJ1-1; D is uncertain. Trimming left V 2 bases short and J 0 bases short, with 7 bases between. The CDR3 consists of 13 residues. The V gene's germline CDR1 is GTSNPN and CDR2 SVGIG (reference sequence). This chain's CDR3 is CAWSQDLNTEAFF. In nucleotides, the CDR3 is TGTGCCTGGAGTCAGGATCTGAACACTGAAGCTTTCTTT.

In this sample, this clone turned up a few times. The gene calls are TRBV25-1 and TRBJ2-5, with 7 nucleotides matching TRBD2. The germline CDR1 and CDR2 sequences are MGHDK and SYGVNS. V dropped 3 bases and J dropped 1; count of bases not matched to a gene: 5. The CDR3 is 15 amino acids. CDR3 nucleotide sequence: TGTGCCAGCAGTGAGGGAGGGACTACCCAAGAGACCCAGTACTTC. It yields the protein CASSEGGTTQETQYF.

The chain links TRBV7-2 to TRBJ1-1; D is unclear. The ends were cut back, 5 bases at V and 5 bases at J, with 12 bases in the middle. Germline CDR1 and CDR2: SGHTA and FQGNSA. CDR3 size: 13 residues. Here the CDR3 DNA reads TGTGCCAGCAGCCAATGGCTGGGGACTGAAGCTTTCTTT. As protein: CASSQWLGTEAFF.

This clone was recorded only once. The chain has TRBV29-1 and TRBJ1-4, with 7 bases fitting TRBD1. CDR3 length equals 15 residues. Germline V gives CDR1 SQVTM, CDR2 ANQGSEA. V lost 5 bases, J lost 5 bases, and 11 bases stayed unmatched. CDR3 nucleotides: TGCAGCGTTTATTTGACCGGGACAGCGAATGAAAAACTGTTTTTT. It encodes CSVYLTGTANEKLFF.

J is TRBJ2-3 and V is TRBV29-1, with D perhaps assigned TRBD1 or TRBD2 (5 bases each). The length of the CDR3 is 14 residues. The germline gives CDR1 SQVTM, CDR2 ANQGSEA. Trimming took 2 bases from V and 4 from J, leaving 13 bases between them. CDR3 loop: CSVETGIGADTQYF. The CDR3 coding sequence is TGCAGCGTTGAAACGGGGATAGGGGCAGATACGCAGTATTTT.

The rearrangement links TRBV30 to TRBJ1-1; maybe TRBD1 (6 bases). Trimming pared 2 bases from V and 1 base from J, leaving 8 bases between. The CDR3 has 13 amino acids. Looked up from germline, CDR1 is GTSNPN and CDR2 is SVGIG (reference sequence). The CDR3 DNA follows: TGTGCCTGGAGTTACAGGGAGAACACTGAAGCTTTCTTT. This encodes CAWSYRENTEAFF.